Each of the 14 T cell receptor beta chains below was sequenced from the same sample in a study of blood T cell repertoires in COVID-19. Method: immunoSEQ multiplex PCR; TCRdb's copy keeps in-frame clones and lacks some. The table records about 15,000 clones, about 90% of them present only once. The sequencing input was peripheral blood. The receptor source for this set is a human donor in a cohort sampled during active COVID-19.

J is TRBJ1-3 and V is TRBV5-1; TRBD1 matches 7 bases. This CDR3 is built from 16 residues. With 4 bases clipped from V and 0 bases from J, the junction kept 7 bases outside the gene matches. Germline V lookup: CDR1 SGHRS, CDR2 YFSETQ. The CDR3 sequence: CASSQGQLYSGNTIYF. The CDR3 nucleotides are TGCGCCAGCAGCCAGGGACAGTTGTACTCTGGAAACACCATATATTTT.

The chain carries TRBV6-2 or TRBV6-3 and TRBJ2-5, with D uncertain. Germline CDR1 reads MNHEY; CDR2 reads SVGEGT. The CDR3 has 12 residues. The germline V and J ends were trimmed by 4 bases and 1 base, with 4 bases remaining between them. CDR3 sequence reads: CASSWAQETQYF. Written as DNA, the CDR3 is TGTGCCAGCAGTTGGGCCCAAGAGACCCAGTACTTC.

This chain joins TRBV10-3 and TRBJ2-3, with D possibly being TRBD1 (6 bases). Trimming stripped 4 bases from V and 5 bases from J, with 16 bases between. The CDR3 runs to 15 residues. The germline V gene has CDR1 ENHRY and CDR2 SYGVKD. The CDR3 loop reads CAISAQGGPGDTQYF. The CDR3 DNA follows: TGTGCCATCAGTGCCCAAGGGGGACCGGGAGATACGCAGTATTTT.

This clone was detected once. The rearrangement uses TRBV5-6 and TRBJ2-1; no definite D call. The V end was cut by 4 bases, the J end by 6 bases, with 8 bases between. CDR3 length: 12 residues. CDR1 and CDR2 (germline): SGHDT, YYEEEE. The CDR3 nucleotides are TGTGCCAGCAGCCTGCCACTCAATGAGCAGTTCTTC. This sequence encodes CASSLPLNEQFF.

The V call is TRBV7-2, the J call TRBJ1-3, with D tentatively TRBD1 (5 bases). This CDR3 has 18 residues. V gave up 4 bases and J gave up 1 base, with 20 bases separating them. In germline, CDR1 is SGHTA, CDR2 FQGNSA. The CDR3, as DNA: TGTGCCAGCAGCTCCCCGCCGGGGGGACTAAGATCTGGAAACACCATATATTTT. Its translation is CASSSPPGGLRSGNTIYF.

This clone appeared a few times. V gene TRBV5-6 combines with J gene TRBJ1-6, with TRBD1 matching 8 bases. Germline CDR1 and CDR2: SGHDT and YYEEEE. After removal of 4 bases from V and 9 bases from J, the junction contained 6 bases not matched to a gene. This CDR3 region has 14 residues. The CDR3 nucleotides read TGTGCCAGCAGCCTAGCAGGGGGCGGTTCACCCCTCCACTTT. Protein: CASSLAGGGSPLHF.

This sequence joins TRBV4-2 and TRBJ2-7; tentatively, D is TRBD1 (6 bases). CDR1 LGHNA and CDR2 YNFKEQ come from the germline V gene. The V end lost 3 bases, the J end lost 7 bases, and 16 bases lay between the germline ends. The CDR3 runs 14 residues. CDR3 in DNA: TGTGCCAGCAGCCACACCCCAGGGGCTCAGGAGCAGTACTTC. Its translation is CASSHTPGAQEQYF.

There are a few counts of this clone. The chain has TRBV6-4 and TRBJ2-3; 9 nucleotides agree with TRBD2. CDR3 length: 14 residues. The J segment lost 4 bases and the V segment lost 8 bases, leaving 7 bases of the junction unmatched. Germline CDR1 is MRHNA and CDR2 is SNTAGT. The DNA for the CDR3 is TGTGCCAGCTCCCCTAGCGGGGACCCAGATACGCAGTATTTT. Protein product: CASSPSGDPDTQYF.

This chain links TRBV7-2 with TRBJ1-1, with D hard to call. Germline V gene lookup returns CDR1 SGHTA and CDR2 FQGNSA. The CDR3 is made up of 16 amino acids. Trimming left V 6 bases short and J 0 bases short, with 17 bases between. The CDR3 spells CASSQPGGRLNTEAFF. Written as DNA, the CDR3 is TGTGCCAGCAGTCAGCCGGGTGGGAGGCTGAACACTGAAGCTTTCTTT.

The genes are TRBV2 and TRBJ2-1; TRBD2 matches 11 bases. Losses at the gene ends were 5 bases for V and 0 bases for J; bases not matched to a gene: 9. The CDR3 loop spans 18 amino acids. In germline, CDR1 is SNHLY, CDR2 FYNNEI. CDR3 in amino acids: CASSFRLAGISSYNEQFF. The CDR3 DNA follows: TGTGCCAGCAGTTTTCGACTAGCGGGGATTAGCTCCTACAATGAGCAGTTCTTC. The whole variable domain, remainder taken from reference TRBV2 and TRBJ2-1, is EPEVTQTPSHQVTQMGQEVILRCVPISNHLYFYWYRQILGQKVEFLVSFYNNEISEKSEIFDDQFSVERPDGSNFTLKIRSTKLEDSAMYFCASSFRLAGISSYNEQFFGPGTRLTVL.

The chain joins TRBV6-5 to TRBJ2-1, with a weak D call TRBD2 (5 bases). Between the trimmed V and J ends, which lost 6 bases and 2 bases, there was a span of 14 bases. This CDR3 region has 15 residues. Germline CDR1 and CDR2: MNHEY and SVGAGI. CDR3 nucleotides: TGTGCCAGCAGCCCCTCGGGGTCGGCCTACAATGAGCAGTTCTTC. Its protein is CASSPSGSAYNEQFF.

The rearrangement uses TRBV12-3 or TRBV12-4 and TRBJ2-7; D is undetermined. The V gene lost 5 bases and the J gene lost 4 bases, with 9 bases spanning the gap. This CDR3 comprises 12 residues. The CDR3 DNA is TGTGCCAGCAGTACCAACTATTACGAGCAGTACTTC. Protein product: CASSTNYYEQYF.

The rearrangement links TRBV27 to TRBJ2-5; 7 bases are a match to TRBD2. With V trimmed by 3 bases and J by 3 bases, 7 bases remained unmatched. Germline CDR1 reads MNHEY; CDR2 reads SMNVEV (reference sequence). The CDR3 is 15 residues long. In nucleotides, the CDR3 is TGTGCCAGCAGTTTCGGGGGGACGAATAAAGAGACCCAGTACTTC. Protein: CASSFGGTNKETQYF.

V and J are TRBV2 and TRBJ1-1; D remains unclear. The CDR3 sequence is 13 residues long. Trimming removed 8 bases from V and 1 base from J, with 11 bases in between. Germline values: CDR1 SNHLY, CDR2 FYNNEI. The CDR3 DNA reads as TGTGCCAGCTCTAAAGAGGGGAACACTGAAGCTTTCTTT. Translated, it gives CASSKEGNTEAFF.